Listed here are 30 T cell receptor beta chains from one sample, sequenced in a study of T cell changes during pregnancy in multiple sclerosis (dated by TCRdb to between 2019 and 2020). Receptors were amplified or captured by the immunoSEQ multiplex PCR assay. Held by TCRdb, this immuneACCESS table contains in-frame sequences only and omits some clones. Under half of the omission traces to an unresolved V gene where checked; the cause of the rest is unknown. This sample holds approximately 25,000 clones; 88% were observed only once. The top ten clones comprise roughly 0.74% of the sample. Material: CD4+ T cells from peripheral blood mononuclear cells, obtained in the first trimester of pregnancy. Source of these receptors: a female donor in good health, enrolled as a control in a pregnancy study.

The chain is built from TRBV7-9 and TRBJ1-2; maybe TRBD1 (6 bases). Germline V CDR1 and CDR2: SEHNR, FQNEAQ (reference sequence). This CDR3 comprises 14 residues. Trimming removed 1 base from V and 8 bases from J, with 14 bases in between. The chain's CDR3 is CASSLGGRGGGYTF. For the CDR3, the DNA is TGTGCCAGCAGCTTAGGAGGTCGGGGGGGCGGCTACACCTTC.

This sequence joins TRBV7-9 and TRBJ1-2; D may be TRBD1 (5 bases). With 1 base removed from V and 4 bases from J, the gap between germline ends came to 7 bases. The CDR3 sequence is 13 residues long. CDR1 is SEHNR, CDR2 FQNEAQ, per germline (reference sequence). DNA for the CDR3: TGTGCCAGCAGCTTAGTTCAGGGCTATGGCTACACCTTC. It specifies CASSLVQGYGYTF.

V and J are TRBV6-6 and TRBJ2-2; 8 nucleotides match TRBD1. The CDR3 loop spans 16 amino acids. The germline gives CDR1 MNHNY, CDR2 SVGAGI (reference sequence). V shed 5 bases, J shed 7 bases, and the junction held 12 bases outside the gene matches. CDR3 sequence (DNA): TGTGCCAGCAGTAGGACAGGGAAGGGTTATTACGGGGAGCTGTTTTTT. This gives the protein CASSRTGKGYYGELFF.

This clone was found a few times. CDR3 sequence reads: CASSPDTEAFF. The CDR3 bases are TGTGCCAGCTCACCCGACACTGAAGCTTTCTTT. V usage is TRBV18 and J usage is TRBJ1-1, with D unclear. Germline V gives CDR1 KGHSH, CDR2 LQKENI. This CDR3 spans 11 amino acids. Trimming left V 3 bases short and J 3 bases short, with 2 bases between.

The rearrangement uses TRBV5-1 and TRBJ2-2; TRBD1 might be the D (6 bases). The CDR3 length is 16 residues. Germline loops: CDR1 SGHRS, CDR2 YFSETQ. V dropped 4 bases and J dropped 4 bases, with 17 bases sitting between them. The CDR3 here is CASSQGTSTTTGELFF. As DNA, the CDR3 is TGCGCCAGCAGCCAAGGGACATCAACGACCACCGGGGAGCTGTTTTTT.

CDR3 sequence: CASSHRQGEAFF. The DNA of the CDR3 is TGTGCCAGTAGTCACCGACAGGGCGAAGCTTTCTTT. This sequence joins TRBV19 and TRBJ1-1; TRBD1 matches 7 bases. J gave up 8 bases and V 5 bases, and 5 bases lay outside the gene matches. From germline, CDR1 is LNHDA and CDR2 SQIVND (reference sequence). The CDR3 is 12 amino acids.

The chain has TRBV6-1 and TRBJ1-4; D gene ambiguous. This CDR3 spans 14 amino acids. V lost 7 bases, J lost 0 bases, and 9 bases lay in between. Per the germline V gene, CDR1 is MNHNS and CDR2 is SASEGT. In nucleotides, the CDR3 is TGTGCCAGCATCTTGGGCGCAACTAATGAAAAACTGTTTTTT. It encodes CASILGATNEKLFF.

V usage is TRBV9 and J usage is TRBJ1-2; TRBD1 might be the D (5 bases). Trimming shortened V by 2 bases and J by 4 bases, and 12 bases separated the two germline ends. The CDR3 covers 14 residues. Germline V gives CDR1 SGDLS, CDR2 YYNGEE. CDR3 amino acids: CASSVGRVSYGYTF. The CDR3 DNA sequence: TGTGCCAGCAGCGTTGGCAGGGTCAGCTATGGCTACACCTTC.

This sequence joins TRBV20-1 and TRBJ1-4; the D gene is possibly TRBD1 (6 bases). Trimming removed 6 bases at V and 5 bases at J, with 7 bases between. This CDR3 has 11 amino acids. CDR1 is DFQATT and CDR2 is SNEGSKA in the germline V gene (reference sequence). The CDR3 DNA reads TGCAGTGCCGGGACAAATGAAAAACTGTTTTTT. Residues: CSAGTNEKLFF.

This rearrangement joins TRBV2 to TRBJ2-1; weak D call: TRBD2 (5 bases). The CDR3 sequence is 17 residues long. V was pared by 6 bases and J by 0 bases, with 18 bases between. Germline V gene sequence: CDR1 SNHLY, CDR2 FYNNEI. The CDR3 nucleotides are TGTGCCAGCAGAAACCCGAGGACGGGAATCTCCTACAATGAGCAGTTCTTC. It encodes CASRNPRTGISYNEQFF. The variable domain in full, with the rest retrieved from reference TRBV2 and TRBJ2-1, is EPEVTQTPSHQVTQMGQEVILRCVPISNHLYFYWYRQILGQKVEFLVSFYNNEISEKSEIFDDQFSVERPDGSNFTLKIRSTKLEDSAMYFCASRNPRTGISYNEQFFGPGTRLTVL.

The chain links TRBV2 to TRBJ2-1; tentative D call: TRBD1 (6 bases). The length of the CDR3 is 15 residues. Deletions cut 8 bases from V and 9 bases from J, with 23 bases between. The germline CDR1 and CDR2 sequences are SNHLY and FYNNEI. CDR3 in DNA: TGTGCCAGCTCGCCTCACCCAGGGGCGGTGGGTGAGCAGTTCTTC. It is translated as CASSPHPGAVGEQFF.

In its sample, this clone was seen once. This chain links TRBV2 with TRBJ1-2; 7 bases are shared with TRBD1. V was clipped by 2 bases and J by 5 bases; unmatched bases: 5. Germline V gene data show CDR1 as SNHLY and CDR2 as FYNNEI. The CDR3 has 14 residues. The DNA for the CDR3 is TGTGCCAGCAGTGAAAGGGGGCGTGGGTATGGCTACACCTTC. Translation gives CASSERGRGYGYTF.

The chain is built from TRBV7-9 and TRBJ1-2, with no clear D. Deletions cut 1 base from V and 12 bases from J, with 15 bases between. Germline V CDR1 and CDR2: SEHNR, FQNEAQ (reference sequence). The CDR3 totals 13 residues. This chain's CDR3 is CASSLGSAEGHTF. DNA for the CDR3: TGTGCCAGCAGCTTAGGTTCTGCCGAGGGTCACACCTTC.

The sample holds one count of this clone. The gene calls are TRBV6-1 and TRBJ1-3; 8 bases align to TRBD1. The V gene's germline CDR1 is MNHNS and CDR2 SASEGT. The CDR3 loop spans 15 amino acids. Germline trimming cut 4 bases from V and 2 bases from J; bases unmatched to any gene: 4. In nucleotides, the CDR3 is TGTGCCAGCAGTGCACAGGGGGGCACTGGAAACACCATATATTTT. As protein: CASSAQGGTGNTIYF.

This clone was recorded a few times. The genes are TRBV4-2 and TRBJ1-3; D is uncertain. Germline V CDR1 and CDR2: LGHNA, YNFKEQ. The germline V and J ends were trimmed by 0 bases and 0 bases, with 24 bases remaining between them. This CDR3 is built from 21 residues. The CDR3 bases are TGTGCCAGCAGCCAAGAGAGTTTAGGATCGGGGAGGCTGAGCTCTGGAAACACCATATATTTT. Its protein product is CASSQESLGSGRLSSGNTIYF.

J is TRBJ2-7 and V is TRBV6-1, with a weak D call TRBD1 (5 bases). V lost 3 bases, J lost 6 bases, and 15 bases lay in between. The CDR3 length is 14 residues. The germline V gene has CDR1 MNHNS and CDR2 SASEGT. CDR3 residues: CASSEMTFGAEQYF. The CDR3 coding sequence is TGTGCCAGCAGTGAGATGACCTTTGGGGCCGAGCAGTACTTC.

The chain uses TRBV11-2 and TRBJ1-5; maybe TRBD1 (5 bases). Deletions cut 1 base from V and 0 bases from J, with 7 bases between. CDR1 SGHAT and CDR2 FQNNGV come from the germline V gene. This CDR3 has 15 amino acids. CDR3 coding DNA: TGTGCCAGCAGCTTAGGACAGTATAGCAATCAGCCCCAGCATTTT. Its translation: CASSLGQYSNQPQHF. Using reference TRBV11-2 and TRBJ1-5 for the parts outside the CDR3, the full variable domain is EAGVAQSPRYKIIEKRQSVAFWCNPISGHATLYWYQQILGQGPKLLIQFQNNGVVDDSQLPKDRFSAERLKGVDSTLKIQPAKLEDSAVYLCASSLGQYSNQPQHFGDGTRLSIL.

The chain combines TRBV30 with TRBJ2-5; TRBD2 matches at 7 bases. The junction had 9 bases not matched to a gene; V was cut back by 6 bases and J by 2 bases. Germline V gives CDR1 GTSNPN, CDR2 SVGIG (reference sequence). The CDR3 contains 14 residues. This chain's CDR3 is CACLGGGGQETQYF. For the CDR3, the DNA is TGTGCCTGTCTTGGCGGGGGTGGACAAGAGACCCAGTACTTC.

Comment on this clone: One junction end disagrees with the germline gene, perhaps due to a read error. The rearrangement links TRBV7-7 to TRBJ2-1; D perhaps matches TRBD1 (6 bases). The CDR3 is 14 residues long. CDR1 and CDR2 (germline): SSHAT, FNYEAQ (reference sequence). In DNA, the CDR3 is TGTGCTAGCAGCCAGTTGGACAGCCTCAATGAGCAGTTCTTC. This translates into CASSQLDSLNEQFF.

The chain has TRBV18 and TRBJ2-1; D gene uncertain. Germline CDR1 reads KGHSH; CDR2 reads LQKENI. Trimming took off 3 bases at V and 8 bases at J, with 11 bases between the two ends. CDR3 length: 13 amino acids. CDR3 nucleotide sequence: TGTGCCAGCTCACCGCTGGTGCGGTATGAGCAGTTCTTC. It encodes CASSPLVRYEQFF. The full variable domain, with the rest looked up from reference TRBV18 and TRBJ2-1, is NAGVMQNPRHLVRRRGQEARLRCSPMKGHSHVYWYRQLPEEGLKFMVYLQKENIIDESGMPKERFSAEFPKEGPSILRIQQVVRGDSAAYFCASSPLVRYEQFFGPGTRLTVL.

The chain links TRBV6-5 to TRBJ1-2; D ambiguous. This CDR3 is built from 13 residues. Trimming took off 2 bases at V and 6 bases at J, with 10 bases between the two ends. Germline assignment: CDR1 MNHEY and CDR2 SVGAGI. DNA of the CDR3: TGTGCCAGCAGTTACCGCCAGTTCGATGGCTACACCTTC. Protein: CASSYRQFDGYTF.

CDR3 coding DNA: TGCGCCAGCAGCATAGGCGACTCCTCTGGAAACACCATATATTTT. Translated, it gives CASSIGDSSGNTIYF. V is TRBV5-1 and J is TRBJ1-3; D gene uncertain. The V gene's germline CDR1 is SGHRS and CDR2 YFSETQ. V was clipped by 4 bases and J by 0 bases, with 11 bases between them. This CDR3 spans 15 amino acids. The whole variable domain, remainder taken from reference TRBV5-1 and TRBJ1-3, is KAGVTQTPRYLIKTRGQQVTLSCSPISGHRSVSWYQQTPGQGLQFLFEYFSETQRNKGNFPGRFSGRQFSNSRSEMNVSTLELGDSALYLCASSIGDSSGNTIYFGEGSWLTVV.

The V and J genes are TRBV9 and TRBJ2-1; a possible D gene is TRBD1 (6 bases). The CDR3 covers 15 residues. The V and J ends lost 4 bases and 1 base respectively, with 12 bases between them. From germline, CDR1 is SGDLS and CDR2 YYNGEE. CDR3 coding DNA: TGTGCCAGCAGCCCAAGAACAGGGTCCTACAATGAGCAGTTCTTC. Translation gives CASSPRTGSYNEQFF.

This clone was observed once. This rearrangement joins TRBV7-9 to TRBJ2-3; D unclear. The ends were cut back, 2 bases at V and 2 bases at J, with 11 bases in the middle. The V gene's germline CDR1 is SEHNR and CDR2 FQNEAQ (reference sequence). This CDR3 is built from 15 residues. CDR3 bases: TGTGCCAGCAGCTTAAATTCAGGCCCCACAGATACGCAGTATTTT. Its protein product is CASSLNSGPTDTQYF.

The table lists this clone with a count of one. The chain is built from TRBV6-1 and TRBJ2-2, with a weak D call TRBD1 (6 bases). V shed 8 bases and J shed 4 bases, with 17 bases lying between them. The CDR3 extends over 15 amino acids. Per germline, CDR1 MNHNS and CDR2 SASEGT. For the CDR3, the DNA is TGTGCCAGCGACCAGGGGCACAGTGTCACCGGGGAGCTGTTTTTT. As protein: CASDQGHSVTGELFF.

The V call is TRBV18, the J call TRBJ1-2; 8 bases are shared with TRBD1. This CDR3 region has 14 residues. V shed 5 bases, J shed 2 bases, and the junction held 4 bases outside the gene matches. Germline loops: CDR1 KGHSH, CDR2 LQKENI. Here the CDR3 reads CASSIGQGNYGYTF. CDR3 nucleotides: TGTGCCAGCTCAATCGGACAGGGAAACTATGGCTACACCTTC.

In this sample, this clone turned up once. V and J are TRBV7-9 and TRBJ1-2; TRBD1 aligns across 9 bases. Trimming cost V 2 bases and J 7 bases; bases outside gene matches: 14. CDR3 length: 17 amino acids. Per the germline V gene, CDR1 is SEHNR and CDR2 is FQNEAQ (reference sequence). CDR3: CASSLLAGTGIFRGYTF. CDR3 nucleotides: TGTGCCAGCAGCTTACTCGCTGGGACAGGGATTTTTCGTGGCTACACCTTC.

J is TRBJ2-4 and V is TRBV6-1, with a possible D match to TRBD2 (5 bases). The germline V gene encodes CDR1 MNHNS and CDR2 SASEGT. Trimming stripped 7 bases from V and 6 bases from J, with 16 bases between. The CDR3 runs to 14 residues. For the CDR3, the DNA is TGTGCCAGCAAAGAGCTCGAGGGTGGAAACATTCAGTACTTC. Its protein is CASKELEGGNIQYF.

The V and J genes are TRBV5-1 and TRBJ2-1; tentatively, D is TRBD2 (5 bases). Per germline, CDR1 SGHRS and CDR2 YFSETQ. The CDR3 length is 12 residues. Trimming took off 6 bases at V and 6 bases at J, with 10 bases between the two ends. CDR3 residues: CASTRSGNEQFF. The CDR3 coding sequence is TGCGCCAGCACAAGAAGCGGCAATGAGCAGTTCTTC.

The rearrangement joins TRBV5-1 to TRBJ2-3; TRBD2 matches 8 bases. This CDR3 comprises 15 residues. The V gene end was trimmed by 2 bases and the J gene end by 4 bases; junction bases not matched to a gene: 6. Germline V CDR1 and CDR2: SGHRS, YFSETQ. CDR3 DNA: TGCGCCAGCAGCTTAGAGGGGGGACTAGCAGATACGCAGTATTTT. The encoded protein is CASSLEGGLADTQYF.